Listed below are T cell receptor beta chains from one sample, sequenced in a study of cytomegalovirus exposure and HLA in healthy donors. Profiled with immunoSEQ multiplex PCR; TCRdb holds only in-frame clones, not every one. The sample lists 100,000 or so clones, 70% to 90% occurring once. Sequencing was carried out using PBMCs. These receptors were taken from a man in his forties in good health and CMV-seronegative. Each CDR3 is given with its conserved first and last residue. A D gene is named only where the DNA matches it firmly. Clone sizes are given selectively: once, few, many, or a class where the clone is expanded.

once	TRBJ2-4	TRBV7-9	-	TGTGCCAGCAGCTTCCCTCAAAACATTCAGTACTTC	CASSFPQNIQYF
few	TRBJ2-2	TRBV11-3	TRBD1	TGTGCCAGCAGCCGCCAGGGGGAGAACACCGGGGAGCTGTTTTTT	CASSRQGENTGELFF
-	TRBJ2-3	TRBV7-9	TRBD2	TGTGCCAGCAGCCAGCGGGGAGGCACAGATACGCAGTATTTT	CASSQRGGTDTQYF
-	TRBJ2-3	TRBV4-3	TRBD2	TGCGCCAGCAGCCAGGCGGGGGGGCTTTCCCCAGATACGCAGTATTTT	CASSQAGGLSPDTQYF
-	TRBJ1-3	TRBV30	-	TGTGCCTGGAGTGTTCGGGGAACAAACACCATATATTTT	CAWSVRGTNTIYF
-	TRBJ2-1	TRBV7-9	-	TGTGCCAGCAGCTTAGCGCGGCGGGGTATCGATGAGCAGTTCTTC	CASSLARRGIDEQFF
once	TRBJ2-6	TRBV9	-	TGTGCCAGCAGCGATCCGGGACTCCGCATCTCTGGGGCCAACGTCCTGACTTTC	CASSDPGLRISGANVLTF
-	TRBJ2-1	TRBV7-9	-	TGTGCCAGCAGCTTCTCTGGCGGGGTGGATGAGCAGTTCTTC	CASSFSGGVDEQFF
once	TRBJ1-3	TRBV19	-	TGTGCCAGTAGTATAGAGCGGGGGGCTGGAAACACCATATATTTT	CASSIERGAGNTIYF
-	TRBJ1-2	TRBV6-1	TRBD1	TGTGCCAGCACTAATCGACAGGGCCCTAACTATGGCTACACCTTC	CASTNRQGPNYGYTF
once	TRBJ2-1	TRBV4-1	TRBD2	TGCGCCAGCAGCCAAGATGTTCGGGGGGGCAATGAGCAGTTCTTC	CASSQDVRGGNEQFF
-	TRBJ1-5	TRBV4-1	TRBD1	TGCGCCAGCAGCCCAAGAGTTGGACAGGTCAATCAGCCCCAGCATTTT	CASSPRVGQVNQPQHF
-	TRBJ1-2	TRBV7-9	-	TGTGCCAGCAGCGCCGGACACAGCAGGGGCTACGGCTACACCTTC	CASSAGHSRGYGYTF
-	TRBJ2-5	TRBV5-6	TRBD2	TGTGCCAGCAGCATGGTGGGAGGGAGAAGGGAGACCCAGTACTTC	CASSMVGGRRETQYF
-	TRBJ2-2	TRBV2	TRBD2	TGTGCCAGCAGTGAAGACAGGTGGGGGGGCACCGGGGAGCTGTTTTTT	CASSEDRWGGTGELFF
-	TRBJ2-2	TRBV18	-	TGTGCCAGCTGGAGTCTGAACACCGGGGAGCTGTTTTTT	CASWSLNTGELFF
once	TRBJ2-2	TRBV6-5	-	TGTGCCAGCAGTTACGAGACCCCGAGCGGGCGGCTGTTTTTT	CASSYETPSGRLFF
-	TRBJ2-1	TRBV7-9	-	TGTGCCAGCAGCTTAGAATTGGGCAGGACAAATGAGCAGTTCTTC	CASSLELGRTNEQFF
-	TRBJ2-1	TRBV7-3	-	TGTGCCAGCAGCTTAAACGGGGGGCAATACAATGAGCAGTTCTTC	CASSLNGGQYNEQFF
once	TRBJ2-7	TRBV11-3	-	TGTGCCAGCAGCTTCAGCCCGGACACAGCCTACGAGCAGTACTTC	CASSFSPDTAYEQYF
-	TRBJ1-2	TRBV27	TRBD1	TGTGCCAGCAGTTGGGCAGGGGGTGACTATGGCTACACCTTC	CASSWAGGDYGYTF
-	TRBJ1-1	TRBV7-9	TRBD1	TGTTCCAGCAGCTTAGGCATCAATAGACAGGGGCCGAACACTGAAGCTTTCTTT	CSSSLGINRQGPNTEAFF
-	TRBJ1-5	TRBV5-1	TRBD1	TGCGCCAGCAGCCCGGGACAGGGGGCGTTTCAGCCCCAGCATTTT	CASSPGQGAFQPQHF
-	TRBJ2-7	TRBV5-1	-	TGCGCCAGCAGCTTGGAAGACACCTACGAGCAGTACTTC	CASSLEDTYEQYF
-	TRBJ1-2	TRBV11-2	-	TGTGCCAGCAGCTTAGGACAAAACTATGGCTACACCTTC	CASSLGQNYGYTF
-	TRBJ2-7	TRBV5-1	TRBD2	TGCGCCAGCAGCTGGTCTAGCGGGGATACCTACGAGCAGTACTTC	CASSWSSGDTYEQYF
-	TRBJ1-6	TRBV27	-	TGTGCCAGCAGTCCACGCCCAATTATCGGGTATAATTCACCCCTCCACTTT	CASSPRPIIGYNSPLHF
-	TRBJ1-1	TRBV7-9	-	TGTTCCACCTCGAACACTGAAGCTTTCTTT	CSTSNTEAFF
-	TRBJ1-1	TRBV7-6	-	TGTGCCAGCAGCTTAGGCGGGGTAAACACTGAAGCTTTCTTT	CASSLGGVNTEAFF
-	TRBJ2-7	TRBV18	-	TGTGCCAGCTCACCCGGGTTTGACGAGCAGTACTTC	CASSPGFDEQYF
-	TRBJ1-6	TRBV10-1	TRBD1	TGCGCCAGCACCGGAGGACAGGGTTCCCAACCGGATTCACCCCTCCACTTT	CASTGGQGSQPDSPLHF
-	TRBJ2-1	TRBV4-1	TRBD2	TGCGCCAGCAGCCAAGTTCCGGGGGGTGACTACAATGAGCAGTTCTTC	CASSQVPGGDYNEQFF
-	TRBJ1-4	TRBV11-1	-	TGTGCCAGCAGCTTAGAGATCGGTTCGGAAAAACTGTTTTTT	CASSLEIGSEKLFF
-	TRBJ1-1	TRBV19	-	TGTGCCAGTAGTATCCGGGGGGCGGGTGAAGCTTTCTTT	CASSIRGAGEAFF
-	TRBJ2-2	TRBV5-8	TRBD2	TGTGCCAGCAGCGCTACTAGCGGGGTATCCGGGGAGCTGTTTTTT	CASSATSGVSGELFF
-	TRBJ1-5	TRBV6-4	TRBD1	TGTGCCAGCAGCGCAACAGGGGGCCCCGATCAGCCCCAGCATTTT	CASSATGGPDQPQHF
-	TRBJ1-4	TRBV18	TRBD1	TGTGCCAGCTCACCGGACAGGGTCTCTAATGAAAAACTGTTTTTT	CASSPDRVSNEKLFF
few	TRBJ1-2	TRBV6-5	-	TGTGCCAGCACCGATAGGGGAAACTATGGCTACACCTTC	CASTDRGNYGYTF
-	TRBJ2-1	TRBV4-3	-	TGCGCCAGCAGTTTCTACAGGGAGAATGAGCAGTTCTTC	CASSFYRENEQFF
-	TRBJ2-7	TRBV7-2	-	TGTGCCAGCAGCTTAGATGCGGCAGGGCCCTCTTTCGACGAGCAGTACTTC	CASSLDAAGPSFDEQYF
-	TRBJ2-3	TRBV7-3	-	TGTGCCAGCAGCAACTGGGGCGGGGGCACAGATACGCAGTATTTT	CASSNWGGGTDTQYF